The T cell receptor (beta chain) under discussion was sequenced for a study of T cell repertoires in cytomegalovirus infection. Overall study context: Selected CMV epitopes included recently identified HLA-C-restricted ones as well as well-studied HLA-B-restricted ones.

The sample holds one count of this clonotype. The antigen is undetermined. V shed 4 bases and J shed 6 bases, with 21 bases lying between them. Germline CDR1 reads SNHLY; CDR2 reads FYNNEI. CDR3 length equals 16 residues. TCRdb analysed the reads with MiXCR anew, one entry per CDR3 protein. The sample carries about 920,000 distinct CDR3 sequences, about 33% recorded once. General study results and limits: Summed frequency of public TCR beta families distinguished CMV carriers with the relevant HLA.

The rearrangement uses TRBV2 and TRBJ1-1, with a weak D call TRBD1 (6 bases). The receptor was isolated from a human donor in good health (CMV status not recorded). Some clones in this sample may be carry-over from other donors' samples. The sample here was cultured CD8+ T cells from PBMCs, taken from culture after CMV antigen stimulation. The CDR3 protein is CASSGGGGRDFAEAFF. The DNA for the CDR3 is TGTGCCAGCAGTGGGGGCGGGGGGCGAGACTTCGCTGAAGCTTTCTTT.